Listed below are T cell receptor beta chains from one sample, sequenced in a study of blood T cell repertoires in COVID-19. The table came from immunoSEQ multiplex PCR; TCRdb's copy has only in-frame clones and leaves some out. The repertoire holds around 200,000 clones, 75% to 90% seen once, with around 1.3% in the top ten. Sequences were obtained from PBMCs or T cells enriched from blood (not recorded which). The receptors were gathered from a man aged 25-45 years who had recovered from COVID-19. The CDR3 runs from the conserved cysteine through the conserved F or W. Fields, in order: J gene, D gene, V gene, clone size, CDR3 DNA, CDR3 protein. D genes are given only for firm matches. Clone size is not always given. Where it is, it says once, few, many or a class for expanded clones.

TRBJ2-1 | TRBD2 | TRBV28 | NA | TGTGCCAGCAGCTCCACTAGCGGGAGATTGAATGAGCAGTTCTTC | CASSSTSGRLNEQFF
TRBJ1-4 | NA | TRBV7-2 | NA | TGTGCCAGCAGTCGGGAAGGAGGTGAAAAACTGTTTTTT | CASSREGGEKLFF
TRBJ2-1 | TRBD2 | TRBV4-3 | NA | TGCGCCAGCAGCGGAAGAAATCGGGAGGTGTATTACAATGAGCAGTTCTTC | CASSGRNREVYYNEQFF
TRBJ2-5 | TRBD2 | TRBV19 | NA | TGTGCAAGTAGGTTAGCGGGAGGGTTCCAAGAGACCCAGTACTTC | CASRLAGGFQETQYF
TRBJ2-2 | NA | TRBV27 | once | TGTGCCAGCAGCCCACCAGGATCGAACACCGGGGAGCTGTTTTTT | CASSPPGSNTGELFF
TRBJ2-5 | NA | TRBV19 | NA | TGTGCCAGTATGGGGCAGGGGAGGGGGACCCAGTACTTC | CASMGQGRGTQYF
TRBJ2-7 | NA | TRBV5-1 | NA | TGCGCCAGCAGCTTGCGGACAGAAGGCTACGAGCAGTACTTC | CASSLRTEGYEQYF
TRBJ2-5 | TRBD2 | TRBV5-1 | NA | TGCGCCAGCAGCTTGAGGACTAGCGGGACGCAAGAGACCCAGTACTTC | CASSLRTSGTQETQYF
TRBJ2-3 | NA | TRBV5-1 | few | TGCGCCAGCAGCTTCCAACACGGGGGAATCATCGGTACGCAGTATTTT | CASSFQHGGIIGTQYF
TRBJ2-2 | TRBD1 | TRBV19 | NA | TGTGCCAGTAGTGTACTTTCCGGGACAGGGTCCGGGGAGCTGTTTTTT | CASSVLSGTGSGELFF
TRBJ1-2 | NA | TRBV5-4 | NA | TGTGCCAGCAGCTTGGTACGGGAGGAGTTTGACTACACCTTC | CASSLVREEFDYTF
TRBJ2-2 | TRBD2 | TRBV3-1/TRBV3-2 | NA | TGTGCCAGCAGCCACCCCCCCGGGCTAGCGGGGGACACCGGGGAGCTGTTTTTT | CASSHPPGLAGDTGELFF
TRBJ2-5 | TRBD2 | TRBV4-2 | NA | TGTGCCAGCAGCCAAGATCTCGTTACTAGCGGGGGTCAGTACCAAGAGACCCAGTACTTC | CASSQDLVTSGGQYQETQYF
TRBJ2-7 | NA | TRBV15 | NA | TGTGCCACCAGCAGAGAGCAACTGGACAGATCCTACGAGCAGTACTTC | CATSREQLDRSYEQYF
TRBJ2-4 | NA | TRBV6-1 | NA | TGTGCCAGCAGTGAACTGGAGGGAATGGCCAAAAACATTCAGTACTTC | CASSELEGMAKNIQYF
TRBJ2-2 | NA | TRBV7-9 | NA | TGTGCCAGCAGCTGGACAGTCACCGGGGAGCTGTTTTTT | CASSWTVTGELFF
TRBJ1-2 | NA | TRBV24-1 | NA | TGTGCCACCAGTGACCGACAGGACATCTATGGCTACACCTTC | CATSDRQDIYGYTF
TRBJ2-2 | NA | TRBV11-3 | NA | TGTGCCAGCAGCCGCACCTGGCCTGGAGCGGGCGAGAACACCGGGGAGCTGTTTTTT | CASSRTWPGAGENTGELFF
TRBJ2-7 | NA | TRBV2 | NA | TGTGCCAGCAGGGCCGCAGGGTTCGACGAGCAGTACTTC | CASRAAGFDEQYF
TRBJ1-5 | NA | TRBV28 | NA | TGTGCCAGCAGTTTGGGTAGGCTAGGGACTTATCAGCCCCAGCATTTT | CASSLGRLGTYQPQHF
TRBJ2-7 | NA | TRBV6-2/TRBV6-3 | NA | TGTGCCAGCAGTTACTCAGCTCCCTACGAGCAGTACTTC | CASSYSAPYEQYF
TRBJ1-1 | TRBD1 | TRBV11-2 | NA | TGTGCCAGCAGCCGGGACAGGGGCACTGAAGCTTTCTTT | CASSRDRGTEAFF
TRBJ1-1 | NA | TRBV20-1 | NA | TGCAGTGCTCCTGGACAGACAAGGGCTTTCTTT | CSAPGQTRAFF
TRBJ1-1 | TRBD1 | TRBV5-6 | NA | TGTGCCAGCAGCCCCGACAGGGGCATCACTGAAGCTTTCTTT | CASSPDRGITEAFF
TRBJ2-3 | NA | TRBV27 | once | TGTGCCAGCAGTATTACCTTCAACGGACAGTACACAGATACGCAGTATTTT | CASSITFNGQYTDTQYF
TRBJ1-2 | NA | TRBV12-5 | NA | TGTGCTAGTGGTTTGTTCCCAATGGGTTCAGGCAACTATGGCTACACCTTC | CASGLFPMGSGNYGYTF
TRBJ2-7 | NA | TRBV7-9 | NA | TGTGCCAGCAGCTTAGGGGCAGGGCCGACCTACGAGCAGTACTTC | CASSLGAGPTYEQYF
TRBJ1-1 | TRBD1 | TRBV6-5 | NA | TGTGCCAGCAACGTCGACAGGGCCTCCAAAGCTTTCTTT | CASNVDRASKAFF
TRBJ1-6 | NA | TRBV2 | NA | TGTGCCAGCAGTGAGGGGGGCTCCTATAATTCACCCCTCCACTTT | CASSEGGSYNSPLHF
TRBJ2-5 | TRBD2 | TRBV13 | once | TGTGCCAGCAGCACCGGACTAGCGGGGGTACAAGAGACCCAGTACTTC | CASSTGLAGVQETQYF
TRBJ2-2 | TRBD2 | TRBV6-2/TRBV6-3 | NA | TGTGCCAGCAGTTACGGGACTAGCGGGAGGACCGGGGAGCTGTTTTTT | CASSYGTSGRTGELFF
TRBJ1-2 | NA | TRBV30 | NA | TGTGCCGGAAAGGACAGCCGATTAGGGGATGGCTACACCTTC | CAGKDSRLGDGYTF
TRBJ1-4 | TRBD1 | TRBV4-2 | NA | TGTGCCAGCAGCCAAGACAGGGGGCATGAAAAACTGTTTTTT | CASSQDRGHEKLFF
TRBJ2-7 | NA | TRBV18 | NA | TGTGCCAGCTCACCATTTAGGGACAACTACGAGCAGTACTTC | CASSPFRDNYEQYF
TRBJ2-1 | TRBD2 | TRBV9 | NA | TGTGCCAGCAGCATCACTAGCGGGAGCTACAATGAGCAGTTCTTC | CASSITSGSYNEQFF
TRBJ1-2 | TRBD1 | TRBV30 | NA | TGTGCCTGGAGTGTAACCCGCGGGACAGGGGGAGGGGGCTACACCTTC | CAWSVTRGTGGGGYTF
TRBJ1-3 | TRBD1 | TRBV5-4 | NA | TGTGCCAGCAGCCGCGCTGGGACAGCATCTGGAAACACCATATATTTT | CASSRAGTASGNTIYF
TRBJ2-5 | NA | TRBV5-1 | NA | TGCGCCAGCAGCCTCGCCACCTGGACAGAGAGAGAGACCCAGTACTTC | CASSLATWTERETQYF
TRBJ2-2 | TRBD1 | TRBV19 | NA | TGTGCCAGTAGTAGCACAGGGGGCGGCGGGGAGCTGTTTTTT | CASSSTGGGGELFF
TRBJ1-2 | TRBD1 | TRBV30 | NA | TGTGCCTGGAGTGGGAGGGGGCGAGGGTATGGCTACACCTTC | CAWSGRGRGYGYTF
TRBJ1-5 | NA | TRBV5-6 | NA | TGTGCCAGCAGCTTGGCAGGGGACTATCGGCCCCAGCATTTT | CASSLAGDYRPQHF
TRBJ2-7 | TRBD1 | TRBV9 | NA | TGTGCCAGCAGCGTAGGTGGACAGGCCCTATTTTACTACGAGCAGTACTTC | CASSVGGQALFYYEQYF